This record concerns one T cell receptor (beta chain) sequence. The sample comes from a study of cytomegalovirus exposure and HLA in healthy donors. About the research overall: HLA-typed donors contributed around 88 million unique TCRs, which were held in an early data release.

Amplification used 60 Vbeta primers and 13 Jbeta primers. Clones were read by immunoSEQ multiplex PCR, and TCRdb kept only the in-frame ones, dropping some. Of 110,000 to 150,000 clones listed, roughly 80% are singletons. Trimming pared 4 bases from V and 8 bases from J, leaving 15 bases between. From germline, CDR1 is SGDLS and CDR2 YYNGEE. The CDR3 runs 13 residues. The receptor was isolated from a female donor in good health and CMV-seronegative. The gene calls are TRBV9 and TRBJ1-1; D may be TRBD1 (6 bases). The sequencing input was PBMCs. Here the CDR3 DNA reads TGTGCCAGCAGCTCGACAGCGGGGGCCGAAGCTTTCTTT. Its translation is CASSSTAGAEAFF.